These T cell receptor beta chains were read from a single sample in a study of human CD8 memory T cell subsets. TCRdb re-called the 5' RACE reads; one entry per CDR3 protein, DNA not given. Its clone listing holds thousands of distinct CDR3 sequences. Input material: CD8+ effector memory T cells (TEM) sorted from PBMCs. All receptors derive from a human donor in good health. Each CDR3 is given with its conserved first and last residue. Size is omitted from some rows. Given values are once, few, many or a class for expanded clones.

clone_size,j_call,v_call,cdr3_aa
NA,TRBJ2-5,TRBV6-5,CASSYLEGKETQYF
NA,TRBJ2-2,TRBV20-1,CSARDRLAGEVGELFF
medium-sized,TRBJ2-1,TRBV7-6,CASSPSGAGYDEQFF
medium-sized,TRBJ2-1,TRBV20-1,CSARASGRNNNEQFF
NA,TRBJ1-1,TRBV20-1,CSAIRGSTEAFF
medium-sized,TRBJ1-2,TRBV7-8,CASSLRGTNYGYTF
medium-sized,TRBJ2-7,TRBV29-1,CSVSGPRTSYEQYF
medium-sized,TRBJ2-3,TRBV2,CASTFETSGSSDTQYF
NA,TRBJ2-7,TRBV29-1,CSATTGNYEQYF
NA,TRBJ2-7,TRBV5-6,CASSNRDSVSYEQYF
NA,TRBJ2-3,TRBV6-4,CASSKGQATDTQYF
large,TRBJ2-3,TRBV12-3/TRBV12-4,CASSPLGTDTQYF
NA,TRBJ2-7,TRBV5-1,CASGNVDGEQYF
medium-sized,TRBJ2-7,TRBV29-1,CSVEDGHSYEQYF
medium-sized,TRBJ1-1,TRBV4-2,CASSQRSTGYTEAFF
NA,TRBJ2-7,TRBV3-1,CASSLHTYRDEQYF
NA,TRBJ2-3,TRBV20-1,CSAKSSLAGEADTQYF
NA,TRBJ2-5,TRBV12-3/TRBV12-4,CASSRPGTGEETQYF
NA,TRBJ1-1,TRBV29-1,CSVERTAGETITEAFF
medium-sized,TRBJ2-3,TRBV12-3/TRBV12-4,CASSLAGGTDTQYF
NA,TRBJ2-3,TRBV7-9,CASSLGGITQYF
large,TRBJ2-7,TRBV7-9,CASSLLPRHEQYF
NA,TRBJ2-1,TRBV6-6,CASRPGQGFNEQFF
NA,TRBJ1-5,TRBV28,CASSPRVTHSNQPQHF
NA,TRBJ1-2,TRBV12-3/TRBV12-4,CASTFEAGYGYTF
NA,TRBJ1-2,TRBV28,CASSLRLTVSYGYTF
NA,TRBJ1-1,TRBV25-1,CASKEGGSTEAFF
NA,TRBJ2-2,TRBV25-1,CASTTGQGEAGELFF
medium-sized,TRBJ2-5,TRBV9,CASSERNGRGETQYF
NA,TRBJ2-1,TRBV5-1,CARPDTISFYNEQFF
NA,TRBJ2-7,TRBV3-1,CASSPSSGSVYEQYF
NA,TRBJ2-5,TRBV6-2/TRBV6-3,CASRRPGETQYF
NA,TRBJ2-7,TRBV13,CASSFAGADAEQYF
NA,TRBJ2-1,TRBV19,CASSSIGGNEQFF
NA,TRBJ2-7,TRBV20-1,CSARDKQRYEQYF